The table lists the clone carrying this TCR beta chain with a count of one. Methods used by the authors: Estimation of nucleated cell counts was performed using reference gene primer amplification. Only in-frame clones appear in the TCRdb table, and some are missing; sequencing was by immunoSEQ multiplex PCR. V, J and clone size reflect that table, while D and trimming were determined from the DNA. The sample records around 210,000 clones, around 85% being singletons. This specimen belongs to a study of blood T cell repertoires in COVID-19. There are 15 residues in the CDR3. The trim removed 3 bases at V and 9 bases at J, leaving 10 bases unmatched. Germline CDR1 and CDR2: MNHEY and SMNVEV (reference sequence).

The source is a man in his sixties with COVID-19, enrolled during active disease. Material for sequencing was peripheral blood. The V gene is TRBV27, the J gene TRBJ2-3; 9 bases match TRBD1. As DNA, the CDR3 is TGTGCCAGCAGTTTTGTGGGACAGGGCCTCGACACGCAGTATTTT. Translating it yields CASSFVGQGLDTQYF.